Detailed here is one T cell receptor (beta chain). Additional DNA sequences in this sample encode the identical CDR3. The data stem from a study of blood T cell repertoires in COVID-19. Enrollment of patients from Seattle took place during active infection, with longitudinal follow-up. Per the original data handling: Amplifying reference gene primers gave estimates of nucleated cell counts. Clones were read by immunoSEQ multiplex PCR, and TCRdb kept only the in-frame ones, dropping some. That table is the source of V, J and clone size, and D and trimming were worked out from the DNA. The sample includes approximately 40,000 clones, 87% seen only once; the top ten take approximately 4%. V was clipped by 1 base and J by 1 base; unmatched bases: 0. CDR3 length: 14 amino acids. Per the germline V gene, CDR1 is LNHDA and CDR2 is SQIVND (reference sequence).

The source material was peripheral blood. This TCR was sampled from a man aged 40-55 years with COVID-19, enrolled during active disease. V and J are TRBV19 and TRBJ2-7; 8 bases fit TRBD1. The CDR3 nucleotides read TGTGCCAGTAGTATAGGGACAGGGTCCTACGAGCAGTACTTC. Its protein is CASSIGTGSYEQYF.